The next 2 T cell receptor beta chains were all read from a single sample in a study of blood T cell repertoires in COVID-19. Libraries were prepared by immunoSEQ multiplex PCR; TCRdb keeps only in-frame clonotypes and omits some of them. This table has about 250,000 clones, around 81% appearing once. The sequencing sample was made of peripheral blood. The receptors shown here come from a woman aged 55 to 70 with active or convalescent COVID-19.

The rearrangement uses TRBV6-6 and TRBJ2-7, with a weak D call TRBD2 (6 bases). The V gene's germline CDR1 is MNHNY and CDR2 SVGAGI (reference sequence). CDR3 length: 15 residues. V lost 2 bases, J lost 1 base, and 12 bases lay in between. The CDR3 bases are TGTGCCAGCAGTTACCTAGCGCCCCCTTCCTACGAGCAGTACTTC. Its protein is CASSYLAPPSYEQYF.

The chain links TRBV11-2 to TRBJ1-5; 7 bases agree with TRBD1. Germline values: CDR1 SGHAT, CDR2 FQNNGV. The CDR3 has 14 residues. Losses at the gene ends were 1 base for V and 7 bases for J; bases not matched to a gene: 4. The DNA of the CDR3 is TGTGCCAGCAGCTTAGCTGGCAGGGGGCAGCCCCAGCATTTT. Translation gives CASSLAGRGQPQHF.